This TCR beta chain was captured in a study of spatial heterogeneity in lung cancer. As for the study in general: Combinations of a unique TCR and a UMI were tallied in raw reads, and on average each appeared more than ten times.

This clonotype was recorded many times. Little can be read into the size of this beta chain, an off-target read in a library designed for alpha chains. Every individual TCR cDNA molecule carried its own unique molecular identifier, which allowed correction of PCR and sequencing errors. TCRdb reanalysed the 5' RACE reads using MiXCR and keeps one entry per CDR3 protein. The data hold approximately 15,000 distinct CDR3 sequences, with 3.6% observed a single time. Germline CDR1 SGHVS, CDR2 FNYEAQ. Trimming at V came to 3 bases and at J to 7 bases, leaving 6 bases not matched to a gene. This CDR3 region has 14 residues. This sample's time point: sample taken at primary tumor resection. The donors comprised approximately 75 untreated early-stage non-small cell lung cancer patients.

This sequence originates from a male donor with early-stage non-small cell lung cancer. This chain uses TRBV7-6 with TRBJ2-1; 7 bases map to TRBD2. This specimen consisted of normal lung tissue next to the tumor, obtained at surgery. In DNA, the CDR3 is TGTGCCAGCAGCTTCCAGCGGGATTGGAATGAGCAGTTCTTC. It is translated as CASSFQRDWNEQFF. The whole variable domain, filled in from reference TRBV7-6 and TRBJ2-1, reads GAGVSQSPRYKVTKRGQDVALRCDPISGHVSLYWYRQALGQGPEFLTYFNYEAQQDKSGLPNDRFSAERPEGSISTLTIQRTEQRDSAMYRCASSFQRDWNEQFFGPGTRLTVL.